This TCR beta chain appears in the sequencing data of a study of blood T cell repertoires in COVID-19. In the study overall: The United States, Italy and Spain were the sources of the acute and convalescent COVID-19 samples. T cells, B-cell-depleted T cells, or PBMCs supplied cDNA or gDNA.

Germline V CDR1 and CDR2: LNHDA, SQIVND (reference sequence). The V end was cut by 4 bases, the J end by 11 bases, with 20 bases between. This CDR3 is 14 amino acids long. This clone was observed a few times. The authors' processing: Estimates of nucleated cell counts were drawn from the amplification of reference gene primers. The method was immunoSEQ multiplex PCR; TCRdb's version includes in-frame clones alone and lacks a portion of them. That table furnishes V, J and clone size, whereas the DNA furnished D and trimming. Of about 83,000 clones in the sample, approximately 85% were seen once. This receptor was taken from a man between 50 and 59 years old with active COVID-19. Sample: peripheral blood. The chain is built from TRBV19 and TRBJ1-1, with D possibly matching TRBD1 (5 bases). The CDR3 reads CASSSWGDRWVAFF. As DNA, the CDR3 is TGTGCCAGTAGTAGTTGGGGCGACCGGTGGGTTGCTTTCTTT.